Each of the 4 T cell receptor beta chains below was sequenced from the same sample in a study of T cells in Graves' hyperthyroidism and ophthalmopathy. The source material, RNA transcripts, was used to amplify TCR beta CDR3 regions. First-round RT-PCR with HTBI primers amplified the TCR CDR3 region. TCRdb re-called the multiplex PCR reads through MiXCR, storing one row per CDR3 protein. This table holds 250,000 to 350,000 distinct CDR3 sequences, approximately 17% found once. Sequencing input: blood. The source of these receptors is a man aged 25-45 years with Graves' hyperthyroidism.

This clonotype has a single count. V is TRBV5-1 and J is TRBJ2-1; 10 positions match TRBD1. This CDR3 is built from 15 residues. Germline V gene sequence: CDR1 SGHRS, CDR2 YFSETQ. Unmatched junction bases numbered 5, after V lost 7 bases and J lost 1 base. DNA for the CDR3: TGCGCCAGCCGCACGGGACAGGGGTCCTACAATGAGCAGTTCTTC. As protein: CASRTGQGSYNEQFF.

This clonotype has only a few counts. J is TRBJ1-2 and V is TRBV7-9; 7 bases match TRBD1. The germline gives CDR1 SEHNR, CDR2 FQNEAQ (reference sequence). The CDR3 runs 15 residues. V trimming: 5 bases; J trimming: 1 base; junction bases outside the gene matches: 7. For the CDR3, the DNA is TGTGCCAGCAGCCCTTCGGACAGGAGTAACTATGGCTACACCTTC. Protein product: CASSPSDRSNYGYTF.

This clonotype was counted ten times or more. The V call is TRBV11-2, the J call TRBJ2-5; possible D gene TRBD2, 5 bases. The CDR3 runs 14 residues. V was clipped by 3 bases and J by 3 bases, with 11 bases between them. Germline assignment: CDR1 SGHAT and CDR2 FQNNGV. CDR3 coding DNA: TGTGCCAGCAGCTTGGGATTCGGGGAAGAGACCCAGTACTTC. It yields the protein CASSLGFGEETQYF.

This clonotype was detected many times. V usage is TRBV12-3 or TRBV12-4 and J usage is TRBJ2-5, with 9 bases matching TRBD2. Judging by the DNA end, TRBJ2-1 fits better; the J call may be wrong. The CDR3 runs 14 residues. The CDR3 reads CASSPGTSLGTQFF. The CDR3 region has the DNA TGTGCCAGCAGTCCAGGGACTAGCCTAGGGACCCAGTTCTTC.